These T cell receptor beta chains were read from a single sample in a study of cytomegalovirus exposure and HLA in healthy donors. Generated by immunoSEQ multiplex PCR, the TCRdb table keeps only in-frame clones and is missing some. Here the sample spans approximately 210,000 clones, 65% to 80% being singletons. Sequencing was carried out using PBMCs. Source of these receptors: a woman between 35 and 50 years old in good health and CMV-seronegative. CDR3s include the opening cysteine and the closing phenylalanine or tryptophan. Each record gives: J gene, clone size, D gene, V gene, CDR3 DNA, CDR3 protein. D genes are given only for firm matches. Clone size is stated in some rows and not others, as once, few, many or a class when expanded.

J: TRBJ2-2; size: -; D: -; V: TRBV19; DNA: TGTGCCAGTAGTGTGGGGGGTAATACCGGGGAGCTGTTTTTT; CDR3: CASSVGGNTGELFF
J: TRBJ1-4; size: -; D: -; V: TRBV18; DNA: TGTGCCAGCTCACCCGGAGACAGGAGTGAGAGGGTTGAAAAACTGTTTTTT; CDR3: CASSPGDRSERVEKLFF
J: TRBJ1-1; size: -; D: TRBD1; V: TRBV25-1; DNA: TGTGCCAGCAGTGTATACAGGGGCGGAAACACTGAAGCTTTCTTT; CDR3: CASSVYRGGNTEAFF
J: TRBJ2-3; size: -; D: -; V: TRBV19; DNA: TGTGCCAGTGCCCCCACTGGCACAGATACGCAGTATTTT; CDR3: CASAPTGTDTQYF
J: TRBJ2-7; size: few; D: TRBD2; V: TRBV2; DNA: TGTGCCAGCAGTTCCTTAGCGGGAGTGACGGGCGAGCAGTACTTC; CDR3: CASSSLAGVTGEQYF
J: TRBJ2-1; size: -; D: TRBD1; V: TRBV4-1; DNA: TGCGCCAGCGCTCTGACAGGGCAAACGAACTACAATGAGCAGTTCTTC; CDR3: CASALTGQTNYNEQFF
J: TRBJ1-1; size: once; D: TRBD1; V: TRBV9; DNA: TGTGCCAGCAGCCCGAGACAGGGGGCGCGCACTGAAGCTTTCTTT; CDR3: CASSPRQGARTEAFF
J: TRBJ1-2; size: few; D: TRBD1; V: TRBV7-9; DNA: TGTGCCAGCAGCTTTACAGGGGGCGGGGGCTACACCTTC; CDR3: CASSFTGGGGYTF
J: TRBJ2-1; size: -; D: TRBD2; V: TRBV11-3; DNA: TGTGCCAGCAGCCCCGCCTTAGCGGGAGCAAGCAATGAGCAGTTCTTC; CDR3: CASSPALAGASNEQFF
J: TRBJ1-1; size: -; D: -; V: TRBV5-1; DNA: TGCGCCAGCAGCTCTCCCGGCAGGGCCACTGAAGCTTTCTTT; CDR3: CASSSPGRATEAFF
J: TRBJ1-1; size: -; D: -; V: TRBV6-6; DNA: TGTGCCAGCAGAATGGACAGCCTTAATTCTGGGGCTTTCTTT; CDR3: CASRMDSLNSGAFF
J: TRBJ2-7; size: once; D: -; V: TRBV7-2; DNA: TGTGCCAGCAGCTTAGAGGGGCGACTCTCCTACGAGCAGTACTTC; CDR3: CASSLEGRLSYEQYF
J: TRBJ1-2; size: -; D: -; V: TRBV6-5; DNA: TGTGCCAGCAGTCCCAGCGGGGACTATGGCTACACCTTC; CDR3: CASSPSGDYGYTF
J: TRBJ2-1; size: -; D: -; V: TRBV7-6; DNA: TGTGCCAGCAGCCTTAGTCGGGAGTATAATGAGCAGTTCTTC; CDR3: CASSLSREYNEQFF
J: TRBJ2-1; size: -; D: -; V: TRBV6-1; DNA: TGTGCCAGCAGTGACAGCTACAATGAGCAGTTCTTC; CDR3: CASSDSYNEQFF
J: TRBJ2-7; size: -; D: TRBD2; V: TRBV7-9; DNA: TGTGCCAGCAGCTTAGAAGCGGGAACCTACGAGCAGTACTTC; CDR3: CASSLEAGTYEQYF
J: TRBJ2-2; size: few; D: TRBD2; V: TRBV5-1; DNA: TGCGCCAGCAGCTTGGGGACTAGCGGGGCGTGGGCCGGGGAGCTGTTTTTT; CDR3: CASSLGTSGAWAGELFF
J: TRBJ1-6; size: few; D: TRBD1; V: TRBV30; DNA: TGTGCCTGGAGTTGGACAGGAGAGAATTCACCCCTCCACTTT; CDR3: CAWSWTGENSPLHF
J: TRBJ2-2; size: once; D: -; V: TRBV9; DNA: TGTGCCAGCAGTACACAGAACACCGGGGAGCTGTTTTTT; CDR3: CASSTQNTGELFF
J: TRBJ2-1; size: -; D: -; V: TRBV19; DNA: TGTGCCAGTAGTATGTCCGCGGCTTACAATGAGCAGTTCTTC; CDR3: CASSMSAAYNEQFF
J: TRBJ2-1; size: -; D: TRBD1; V: TRBV11-3; DNA: TGTGCCAGCAGCCCGGACAGGGCCTCCTACAATGAGCAGTTCTTC; CDR3: CASSPDRASYNEQFF
J: TRBJ1-3; size: -; D: -; V: TRBV19; DNA: TGTGCCAGTAGGCGCGGGACCTCTGGAAACACCATATATTTT; CDR3: CASRRGTSGNTIYF
J: TRBJ2-7; size: -; D: TRBD2; V: TRBV10-3; DNA: TGTGCCATCAGGGGACTAGCGGACTACGAGCAGTACTTC; CDR3: CAIRGLADYEQYF
J: TRBJ2-2; size: -; D: -; V: TRBV5-3; DNA: TGTGCCAGAAGAGGAGGTCCCATCTCGAACACCGGGGAGCTGTTTTTT; CDR3: CARRGGPISNTGELFF
J: TRBJ1-3; size: -; D: -; V: TRBV5-1; DNA: TGCGCCAGCAGCTTGGCCGGGGGCTCTGGAAACACCATATATTTT; CDR3: CASSLAGGSGNTIYF
J: TRBJ2-1; size: few; D: TRBD1; V: TRBV7-2; DNA: TGTGCCAGCAGCTTAGAAGTTGCGGGACAGGGACGCCAGTTCTTC; CDR3: CASSLEVAGQGRQFF
J: TRBJ1-2; size: -; D: TRBD1; V: TRBV19; DNA: TGTGCCAGTAGTAAGGACAGGGCAAACTATGGCTACACCTTC; CDR3: CASSKDRANYGYTF
J: TRBJ1-1; size: -; D: TRBD1; V: TRBV18; DNA: TGTGCCAGCTCACCAGGCGACAGGGGAAAAAGGACTGAAGCTTTCTTT; CDR3: CASSPGDRGKRTEAFF
J: TRBJ2-5; size: -; D: TRBD1; V: TRBV10-3; DNA: TGTGCCATCAGTGATAACGACAGGGGGGAGACCCAGTACTTC; CDR3: CAISDNDRGETQYF
J: TRBJ1-2; size: -; D: -; V: TRBV6-5; DNA: TGTGCCAGTAGACAGACTCACTATGGCTACACCTTC; CDR3: CASRQTHYGYTF
J: TRBJ2-1; size: -; D: TRBD2; V: TRBV29-1; DNA: TGCAGCGTTCGGACTTTCGGGAGGGCATCCAATGAGCAGTTCTTC; CDR3: CSVRTFGRASNEQFF
J: TRBJ1-5; size: -; D: -; V: TRBV4-3; DNA: TGCGCCAGCAGCCAAGATGGAGGAAGGAATCAGCCCCAGCATTTT; CDR3: CASSQDGGRNQPQHF
J: TRBJ1-1; size: -; D: TRBD1; V: TRBV28; DNA: TGTGCCAGCAGTTCGGGACAGGGGCCGAACACTGAAGCTTTCTTT; CDR3: CASSSGQGPNTEAFF
J: TRBJ2-5; size: few; D: TRBD2; V: TRBV9; DNA: TGTGCCAGCAGCGTAGGTAGCGGGAGAGGGGTAGAGACCCAGTACTTC; CDR3: CASSVGSGRGVETQYF
J: TRBJ2-7; size: -; D: -; V: TRBV6-1; DNA: TGTGCCAGCAGTGAATGGGTGGGGAGATCTTACGAGCAGTACTTC; CDR3: CASSEWVGRSYEQYF
J: TRBJ2-7; size: -; D: TRBD1; V: TRBV19; DNA: TGTGCCAGTAGTCCCTCCGGGACAGGGGGACAGGGCTACGAGCAGTACTTC; CDR3: CASSPSGTGGQGYEQYF
J: TRBJ2-5; size: -; D: TRBD2; V: TRBV9; DNA: TGTGCCAGCAGCGTAGGAGCGGGAGCCCAAGAGACCCAGTACTTC; CDR3: CASSVGAGAQETQYF
J: TRBJ2-3; size: -; D: TRBD1; V: TRBV7-9; DNA: TGTGCCAGCAGCTTCCTGGACAGGGATCGGAGTACGCAGTATTTT; CDR3: CASSFLDRDRSTQYF
J: TRBJ2-7; size: -; D: -; V: TRBV9; DNA: TGTGCCAGCAGCGTAGCTAGCGTATCCTACGAGCAGTACTTC; CDR3: CASSVASVSYEQYF
J: TRBJ2-1; size: -; D: -; V: TRBV18; DNA: TGTGCCAGCTCACCACCGAACAGGGTCTCCTACAATGAGCAGTTCTTC; CDR3: CASSPPNRVSYNEQFF
J: TRBJ2-7; size: -; D: -; V: TRBV7-3; DNA: TGTGCCAGCAGCTTAGACAGGAGCTCCTACGAGCAGTACTTC; CDR3: CASSLDRSSYEQYF
J: TRBJ1-2; size: few; D: -; V: TRBV6-1; DNA: TGTGCCAGCGGTAGGACATCTACTAACTATGGCTACACCTTC; CDR3: CASGRTSTNYGYTF
J: TRBJ1-4; size: -; D: -; V: TRBV29-1; DNA: TGCAGCGCCGTTGGCAGTCGAGGCGCAACTAATGAAAAACTGTTTTTT; CDR3: CSAVGSRGATNEKLFF
J: TRBJ2-1; size: -; D: TRBD2; V: TRBV7-9; DNA: TGTGCCAGCAGCCGAATTAGCGGGAGGTATAATGAGCAGTTCTTC; CDR3: CASSRISGRYNEQFF
J: TRBJ2-3; size: -; D: TRBD1; V: TRBV13; DNA: TGTGCCAGCAGCTTAGGCCTTTCTGCAGGGGGTAGGACAGATACGCAGTATTTT; CDR3: CASSLGLSAGGRTDTQYF
J: TRBJ1-1; size: once; D: -; V: TRBV2; DNA: TGTGCCAGCAGCGATCCACATGAGGGAGCCGTATTCACTGAAGCTTTCTTT; CDR3: CASSDPHEGAVFTEAFF